The 26 T cell receptor beta chains listed next were all sequenced from one sample in a study of T-cell memory formation after mild COVID-19. Each CDR3 protein gets one entry after TCRdb re-called the 5' RACE reads with MiXCR. The sample yields 250,000 to 300,000 distinct CDR3 sequences, roughly 16% seen once. The sequencing input was PBMCs or a T cell subset sorted from them (not recorded which). The origin of the receptors is a man between 18 and 35 years old who had mild COVID-19 (a few samples of this study predate the infection). Cell type and time point are not known.

This chain joins TRBV4-2 and TRBJ2-2, with 13 positions matching TRBD2. The CDR3 is made up of 15 amino acids. V dropped 2 bases and J dropped 6; count of bases not matched to a gene: 0. The germline CDR1 and CDR2 sequences are LGHNA and YNFKEQ. In nucleotides, the CDR3 is TGTGCCAGCAGCCAAACTAGCGGGGGGGCCGGGGAGCTGTTTTTT. This codes for CASSQTSGGAGELFF.

The chain uses TRBV6-1 and TRBJ2-7, with 10 bases fitting TRBD2. CDR1 MNHNS and CDR2 SASEGT come from the germline V gene. The CDR3 length is 14 residues. The trim removed 7 bases at V and 3 bases at J, leaving 6 bases unmatched. The DNA of the CDR3 is TGTGCCAGCAAAACCGGGACTAGCGACTACGAGCAGTACTTC. This gives the protein CASKTGTSDYEQYF.

This clonotype was counted a few times. The V gene is TRBV20-1, the J gene TRBJ2-4, with 9 bases matching TRBD1. The CDR3 covers 14 residues. Germline trimming cut 5 bases from V and 4 bases from J; bases unmatched to any gene: 6. CDR1 DFQATT and CDR2 SNEGSKA come from the germline V gene (reference sequence). CDR3 nucleotide sequence: TGCAGTGCTCCCGAGGGACAGGGAAAAAACATTCAGTACTTC. Protein product: CSAPEGQGKNIQYF.

This clonotype was detected ten times or more. J is TRBJ2-7 and V is TRBV12-3 or TRBV12-4; D is possibly TRBD2 (6 bases). Trimming cost V 1 base and J 4 bases, with 14 bases left between them. The CDR3 totals 15 residues. Written as DNA, the CDR3 is TGTGCCAGCAGTTTAGAGGCCGGGGGTGGGTACGAGCAGTACGTC. Its protein is CASSLEAGGGYEQYV.

This clonotype has just a few counts. V gene TRBV5-1 combines with J gene TRBJ2-5; 7 bases match TRBD1. Germline V gene data show CDR1 as SGHRS and CDR2 as YFSETQ. The CDR3 consists of 13 residues. V gave up 5 bases and J gave up 4 bases; unmatched junction bases: 5. The DNA of the CDR3 is TGCGCCAGCAGACAGGGGCGGAGAGAGACCCAGTACTTC. Amino acid sequence: CASRQGRRETQYF.

The rearrangement joins TRBV4-3 to TRBJ2-2; D possibly corresponds to TRBD1 (5 bases). Trimming pared 3 bases from V and 0 bases from J, leaving 8 bases between. The germline V gene encodes CDR1 LGHNA and CDR2 YSLEER. CDR3 size: 15 residues. The CDR3 here is CASSQDTANTGELFF. The CDR3 nucleotides are TGCGCCAGCAGCCAGGACACAGCGAACACCGGGGAGCTGTTTTTT.

This clonotype was counted at least ten times. This rearrangement joins TRBV5-1 to TRBJ2-4; 8 bases are shared with TRBD1. V was clipped by 0 bases and J by 2 bases; unmatched bases: 4. The CDR3 has 16 residues. The germline gives CDR1 SGHRS, CDR2 YFSETQ. Written as DNA, the CDR3 is TGCGCCAGCAGCTTGGGACAGGGGTGGCCCAAAAACATTCAGTACTTC. This translates into CASSLGQGWPKNIQYF.

The table lists this clonotype with a few counts. In nucleotides, the CDR3 is TGCAGTGCTCCCCCGGGCGAGTACAATGAGCAGTTCTTC. This codes for CSAPPGEYNEQFF. The chain recombines TRBV20-1 with TRBJ2-1; D call uncertain. CDR3 length: 13 residues. The V gene's germline CDR1 is DFQATT and CDR2 SNEGSKA (reference sequence). The V gene lost 5 bases and the J gene lost 4 bases, with 12 bases spanning the gap.

This chain uses TRBV7-2 with TRBJ2-4; TRBD1 agrees at 10 bases. The trim removed 2 bases at V and 8 bases at J, leaving 9 bases unmatched. The CDR3 contains 16 residues. CDR1 and CDR2 (germline): SGHTA, FQGNSA. The CDR3 here is CASSLSGTGESDIQYF. CDR3 bases: TGTGCCAGCAGCTTATCTGGGACAGGGGAAAGTGACATTCAGTACTTC.

The CDR3 DNA is TGTGCCAGCAGCCAGTCGGCCGGGGCCCTCTCCTACGAGCAGTACTTC. This translates into CASSQSAGALSYEQYF. V gene TRBV3-1 combines with J gene TRBJ2-7; D could derive from TRBD1 or TRBD2 (5 bases each). Looked up from germline, CDR1 is LGHDT and CDR2 is YNNKEL (reference sequence). The CDR3 length is 16 residues. V lost 3 bases, J lost 0 bases, and 15 bases lay in between.

This clonotype was counted between two and nine times. V and J are TRBV7-8 and TRBJ2-1; 7 nucleotides align to TRBD1. The V and J ends lost 1 base and 0 bases, in that order; junction bases with no gene match: 3. The CDR3 covers 16 residues. Germline V lookup: CDR1 SGHVS, CDR2 FQNEAQ. CDR3 sequence reads: CASSLVGDSSYNEQFF. Here the CDR3 DNA reads TGTGCCAGCAGCTTAGTGGGGGACAGCTCCTACAATGAGCAGTTCTTC.

The chain links TRBV7-2 to TRBJ1-2; unclear D gene. The CDR3 is 14 amino acids. CDR1 and CDR2 from the germline V gene are SGHTA and FQGNSA. Trimming took 1 base from V and 6 from J, leaving 12 bases between them. CDR3 region: CASSLEARNHGYTF. As DNA, the CDR3 is TGTGCCAGCAGCTTAGAGGCCCGGAACCATGGCTACACCTTC.

This chain joins TRBV15 and TRBJ2-3, with 10 positions matching TRBD1. Germline V gene sequence: CDR1 LNHNV, CDR2 YYDKDF (reference sequence). Losses at the gene ends were 0 bases for V and 9 bases for J; bases not matched to a gene: 6. CDR3 length equals 15 residues. The CDR3 protein is CATSRDHPDRGTQYF. The CDR3 region has the DNA TGTGCCACCAGCAGAGACCACCCGGACAGGGGGACGCAGTATTTT.

This clonotype was seen repeatedly, ten times or more. The chain employs TRBV7-9 and TRBJ2-7, with D possibly matching TRBD2 (6 bases). V dropped 1 base and J dropped 2 bases, with 9 bases sitting between them. Germline V gene sequence: CDR1 SEHNR, CDR2 FQNEAQ (reference sequence). The CDR3 length is 14 residues. The CDR3 loop reads CASSLGEDPYEQYF. CDR3 in DNA: TGTGCCAGCAGCTTAGGGGAGGATCCCTACGAGCAGTACTTC.

The table lists this clonotype with many counts. The J gene is TRBJ2-7, the V gene TRBV5-5; TRBD1 is a possible D gene (5 bases). The germline V gene has CDR1 SGHKS and CDR2 YYEKEE (reference sequence). V shed 5 bases and J shed 0 bases, with 12 bases lying between them. CDR3 length: 14 residues. The DNA of the CDR3 is TGTGCCAGCAGGACAGAGGCCCTCTCCTACGAGCAGTACTTC. This sequence encodes CASRTEALSYEQYF.

The CDR3 sequence is CAKGCPGETGLYEQYV. CDR3 DNA sequence: TGTGCAAAGGGGTGTCCGGGAGAAACAGGGCTCTACGAGCAGTACGTC. The chain has TRBV28 and TRBJ2-7, with D perhaps given as TRBD1 or TRBD2 (6 bases each). The length of the CDR3 is 16 residues. CDR1 and CDR2 from the germline V gene are MDHEN and SYDVKM.

This clonotype was counted a few times. V and J are TRBV6-1 and TRBJ2-7; D perhaps matches TRBD1 (6 bases). CDR3 length: 15 residues. The germline gives CDR1 MNHNS, CDR2 SASEGT. CDR3 protein: CASSEARSTGREQHV. The CDR3 region has the DNA TGTGCCAGCAGTGAAGCCCGCAGCACAGGGCGCGAGCAGCACGTC.

In nucleotides, the CDR3 is TGTGCCAGCAGCTTAGTAGGGTACACAGATACGCAGTATTTT. Amino acids: CASSLVGYTDTQYF. The V call is TRBV7-6, the J call TRBJ2-3; D unclear. The CDR3 runs to 14 residues. Trimming took 1 base from V and 2 from J, leaving 7 bases between them. CDR1 and CDR2 from the germline V gene are SGHVS and FNYEAQ.

The rearrangement uses TRBV4-1 and TRBJ2-6, with TRBD2 as a possible D gene (6 bases). Germline CDR1 reads MGHRA; CDR2 reads YSYEKL. The CDR3 sequence is 16 residues long. Trimming left V 1 base short and J 2 bases short, with 9 bases between. This chain's CDR3 is CASSQVPGAGANVLTF. CDR3 bases: TGCGCCAGCAGCCAAGTGCCGGGGGCTGGGGCCAACGTCCTGACTTTC.

This clonotype has only a few counts. The rearrangement links TRBV7-4 to TRBJ1-5; TRBD1 matches 7 bases. Germline lookup yields CDR1 SGHVT and CDR2 SQSDAQ. The CDR3 extends over 16 amino acids. The V segment lost 1 base and the J segment 7 bases; nucleotides outside the gene matches: 10. The CDR3 bases are TGTGCCAGCAGCTTAGGGCGCAGGGGGGTCGGGCAGCCCCAGCATTTT. Translating it yields CASSLGRRGVGQPQHF. Supplemented by reference TRBV7-4 and TRBJ1-5, the full variable domain reads GAGVSQSPRYKVAKRGRDVALRCDSISGHVTLYWYRQTLGQGSEVLTYSQSDAQRDKSGRPSGRFSAERPERSVSTLKIQRTEQGDSAVYLCASSLGRRGVGQPQHFGDGTRLSIL.

This clonotype was picked up a small number of times. V and J are TRBV6-6 and TRBJ2-7; 7 nucleotides line up with TRBD2. This CDR3 has 16 amino acids. V shed 2 bases and J 6 bases; nucleotides not matched to a gene: 13. Germline-derived CDR1 and CDR2 are MNHNY and SVGAGI (reference sequence). Here the CDR3 DNA reads TGTGCCAGCAGTTACGCAGTCGGGACTAAATCAAGCGAGCAGTACTTC. It is translated as CASSYAVGTKSSEQYF.

This chain connects TRBV2 to TRBJ2-3, with unresolved D. V was shortened by 4 bases and J by 0 bases, with 14 bases between the two germline ends. Germline CDR1 is SNHLY and CDR2 is FYNNEI. The CDR3 runs 16 residues. This CDR3 reads CASSVIRTESTDTQYF. CDR3 in DNA: TGTGCCAGCAGTGTCATCCGGACGGAGAGCACAGATACGCAGTATTTT. Full variable domain (missing parts from reference TRBV2 and TRBJ2-3): EPEVTQTPSHQVTQMGQEVILRCVPISNHLYFYWYRQILGQKVEFLVSFYNNEISEKSEIFDDQFSVERPDGSNFTLKIRSTKLEDSAMYFCASSVIRTESTDTQYFGPGTRLTVL.

This clonotype has more than one count but fewer than ten. The chain uses TRBV29-1 and TRBJ2-3; D may match TRBD1 or TRBD2 (5 bases each). This CDR3 has 11 residues. With 8 bases removed from V and 5 bases from J, the gap between germline ends came to 11 bases. CDR1 and CDR2 from the germline V gene are SQVTM and ANQGSEA. The CDR3 loop reads CSSGGRDTQYF. The CDR3 DNA reads as TGCAGCTCTGGGGGTCGAGATACGCAGTATTTT.

V usage is TRBV6-5 and J usage is TRBJ1-2, with a possible D match to TRBD1 (6 bases). The CDR3 has 17 amino acids. Trimming took off 0 bases at V and 3 bases at J, with 17 bases between the two ends. Germline assignment: CDR1 MNHEY and CDR2 SVGAGI. The CDR3 loop is CASSYSMGIRGHYGYTF. CDR3 in DNA: TGTGCCAGCAGTTACTCGATGGGAATCAGGGGCCACTATGGCTACACCTTC.

This clonotype was picked up a small number of times. This chain joins TRBV7-2 and TRBJ1-1; the match to TRBD1 covers 8 bases. With 3 bases clipped from V and 5 bases from J, the junction kept 5 bases outside the gene matches. The CDR3 is made up of 14 amino acids. Germline lookup yields CDR1 SGHTA and CDR2 FQGNSA. CDR3 nucleotides: TGTGCCAGCAGCTTCAGGGGGCTTTTGACTGAAGCTTTCTTT. Translation gives CASSFRGLLTEAFF.

A few counts support this clonotype. V gene TRBV4-3 combines with J gene TRBJ2-3; D uncertain. The CDR3 totals 13 residues. V shed 3 bases and J shed 0 bases, with 4 bases lying between them. Germline loops: CDR1 LGHNA, CDR2 YSLEER. The CDR3: CASSQTSTDTQYF. The CDR3 nucleotides read TGCGCCAGCAGCCAGACTAGCACAGATACGCAGTATTTT.